The entry that follows covers one T cell receptor (beta chain) sequence. This clone's antigen is unknown. This sample is drawn from a study of monozygotic twins with inflammatory bowel disease (dated by TCRdb to about 2019). Study-wide context: A total of about 28 monozygotic twin pairs were included in the full study, comprising nine German pairs (four IBD-concordant, five IBD-discordant) and 19 IBD-discordant Danish pairs. Within discordant pairs, disease-associated traits were sought mainly by comparing IBD patients with their genetically identical healthy co-twins. Each individual had, on average, about 151 000 unique TCRalpha sequences and 181 000 unique TCRbeta sequences available for analysis. Here is what the overall study found, with its caveats: Measured by the inverse Simpson index, TCRbeta repertoire diversity was lower in IBD patients than in their healthy co-twins. No single strong signal or clonotype linked to IBD turned up in the results, so the idea that one exists was not supported. Because patients received different immunosuppressive treatments, the repertoires may have picked up extra background noise and variability between individuals. Compared with healthy twins, IBD patients shared fewer clonotypes with other individuals, and the difference was most pronounced in patients with signs of disease activity. The analysis was unable to tell apart different T cell subtypes. Repertoire similarity did not differ between concordant and discordant twins, which could be due to limited statistical power.

CDR1 and CDR2 are read off the germline V gene as SGHVS and FQNEAQ. From cysteine to phenylalanine, the CDR3 is 16 amino acids long. No DNA is listed. Receptor amplification or capture employed 5' RACE. Each TCR library was prepared from 3,000 to 4,000 ng of total RNA. For each sample, cDNA synthesis with SMARTScribe reverse transcriptase was split into eight separate reactions. During cDNA synthesis, template switching introduced unique molecular identifiers that contained a 6-nucleotide sample barcode. Two nested PCRs of approximately 16 and 10 cycles amplified the TCRalpha and TCRbeta cDNA, and bead purification followed each PCR. Before amplification, cDNA was treated with uracil DNA-glycosylase and purified using the QIAquick PCR purification kit. In the second PCR, Illumina TruSeq-compatible adapters and sample-specific barcodes were added. Library quality and concentration were checked on TapeStation and Qubit, and libraries were pooled at roughly 5.1 ng each. Pooled libraries were sequenced on an Illumina HiSeq2500 single-index Rapid Run with 2 x 100 bp reads and custom sequencing primers. The source study handled its data this way. PCR and sequencing errors were corrected by UMI-based consensus assembly using MiGEC version 1.2.6. MiXCR version 2.1.1 was used for V(D)J alignment, clonotype assembly and CDR3 extraction. To normalise gene usage, clonotype sharing and MAIT/NKT TCR abundance, the analysis used the top 1000, 10 000 and 20 000 clonotypes per sample. After downsampling to 27 000 UMIs, diversity was calculated as the inverse Simpson index using the vegan R package. Statistical testing used paired Mann-Whitney U tests on the discordant twin pairs and applied Benjamini-Hochberg correction for multiple testing. The reads were reprocessed in TCRdb, with one entry per CDR3 protein sequence and no accompanying DNA. The V and J calls were determined by TCRdb, not by the authors. The sample has some 160,000 distinct CDR3 sequences on record. The biggest ten clones account for about 8% of the sample.

From each donor, a roughly 2.6 ml peripheral blood sample was collected into PAXgene tubes and stored at -80 degrees C. Without any T cell sorting, total RNA was extracted from whole blood using the PAXgene blood miRNA kit on an automated QIAcube. Peripheral blood from monozygotic twin pairs, either concordant or discordant for inflammatory bowel disease, underwent deep TCRalpha and TCRbeta repertoire profiling that used unique molecular barcoding. Smoking habits were recorded for all twin pairs, and each individual was classified as a current, former or never smoker. Sequencing was carried out using blood. The sequence joins TRBV7-8 to TRBJ2-7; there is no DNA to check the TCRdb D call of TRBD2. The sequence was collected from a human donor with ulcerative colitis or Crohn's disease, or a healthy co-twin of an affected twin (not recorded which). The CDR3 region: CASSLVGRAIGYEQYF.